These 28 T cell receptor beta chains share one sample of origin, sequenced in a study of blood T cell repertoires in COVID-19. Sequenced by immunoSEQ multiplex PCR; TCRdb stores in-frame clones only, minus some. The data hold fewer than 250,000 clones, with 80% to 90% observed a single time. Source material: peripheral blood. Receptors originate from a man aged 25 to 45 with acute or convalescent COVID-19.

The V gene is TRBV29-1, the J gene TRBJ1-1; D call uncertain. Germline V CDR1 and CDR2: SQVTM, ANQGSEA. Trimming pared 7 bases from V and 0 bases from J, leaving 9 bases between. This CDR3 contains 12 residues. Written as DNA, the CDR3 is TGCAGCGGCGGTCCCATGAACACTGAAGCTTTCTTT. This sequence encodes CSGGPMNTEAFF. The full variable domain, completed using reference TRBV29-1 and TRBJ1-1, is SAVISQKPSRDICQRGTSLTIQCQVDSQVTMMFWYRQQPGQSLTLIATANQGSEATYESGFVIDKFPISRPNLTFSTLTVSNMSPEDSSIYLCSGGPMNTEAFFGQGTRLTVV.

CDR3 loop: CASSSRRQAVKSGELFF. The CDR3 DNA reads TGTGCCAGCAGCTCCCGAAGACAGGCCGTAAAATCCGGGGAGCTGTTTTTT. The chain is built from TRBV5-5 and TRBJ2-2; a weak D match, TRBD1 (6 bases). There are 17 residues in the CDR3. Looked up from germline, CDR1 is SGHKS and CDR2 is YYEKEE (reference sequence). Trimming pared 3 bases from V and 6 bases from J, leaving 21 bases between.

This clone was picked up one time. The chain joins TRBV29-1 to TRBJ2-7; maybe TRBD1 (5 bases). Germline assignment: CDR1 SQVTM and CDR2 ANQGSEA. This CDR3 contains 14 residues. The V and J ends lost 4 bases and 9 bases respectively, with 22 bases between them. The DNA of the CDR3 is TGCAGCGTTGTCTCGACTGAAGCACTTAGGGGGCAGTACTTC. It translates to CSVVSTEALRGQYF.

The chain employs TRBV5-1 and TRBJ1-1; D gene uncertain. From germline, CDR1 is SGHRS and CDR2 YFSETQ. This CDR3 region has 15 residues. Trimming stripped 1 base from V and 1 base from J, with 11 bases between. The CDR3: CASSLSTARNTEAFF. CDR3 in DNA: TGCGCCAGCAGCTTGTCTACTGCGAGGAACACTGAAGCTTTCTTT.

The chain couples TRBV27 to TRBJ2-6, with D possibly TRBD1 on 5 matching bases. There are 19 residues in the CDR3. The V end lost 4 bases, the J end lost 0 bases, and 19 bases lay between the germline ends. Germline CDR1 MNHEY, CDR2 SMNVEV (reference sequence). The CDR3 region has the DNA TGTGCCAGCAGTTCTCCCCCCGGTAGAGACAGCTCTGGGGCCAACGTCCTGACTTTC. It translates to CASSSPPGRDSSGANVLTF.

The DNA for the CDR3 is TGTGCCAGCAGCCAAACTAGCGGGGGGTACCAATTCTTC. This translates into CASSQTSGGYQFF. The chain combines TRBV11-3 with TRBJ2-1; TRBD2 aligns across 12 bases. The V segment lost 5 bases and the J segment 16 bases; nucleotides outside the gene matches: 9. The CDR3 loop spans 13 amino acids. Germline V lookup: CDR1 SGHNT, CDR2 YENEEA.

The rearrangement uses TRBV5-4 and TRBJ2-5, with D possibly matching TRBD2 (6 bases). Per germline, CDR1 SGHNT and CDR2 YYREEE (reference sequence). The CDR3 totals 14 residues. The V end lost 4 bases, the J end lost 4 bases, and 14 bases lay between the germline ends. The CDR3 here is CASSPPRGSETQYF. CDR3 in DNA: TGTGCCAGCAGCCCTCCCCGGGGGTCAGAGACCCAGTACTTC.

The J gene is TRBJ2-5, the V gene TRBV29-1; D perhaps matches TRBD1 (5 bases). Trimming removed 3 bases at V and 3 bases at J, with 11 bases between. The CDR3 extends over 13 amino acids. Germline V gene sequence: CDR1 SQVTM, CDR2 ANQGSEA. The CDR3 loop is CSVEGQREETQYF. In nucleotides, the CDR3 is TGCAGCGTTGAGGGGCAAAGGGAAGAGACCCAGTACTTC. Looking up the rest from reference TRBV29-1 and TRBJ2-5 gives the full variable domain: SAVISQKPSRDICQRGTSLTIQCQVDSQVTMMFWYRQQPGQSLTLIATANQGSEATYESGFVIDKFPISRPNLTFSTLTVSNMSPEDSSIYLCSVEGQREETQYFGPGTRLLVL.

This clone was found once. The gene calls are TRBV5-4 and TRBJ2-3; a weak D match, TRBD1 (6 bases). V dropped 4 bases and J dropped 3 bases, with 12 bases sitting between them. The germline gives CDR1 SGHNT, CDR2 YYREEE (reference sequence). The CDR3 runs to 14 residues. The CDR3 loop is CASSGVGGTDTQYF. The CDR3 DNA sequence: TGTGCCAGCAGCGGAGTAGGGGGAACAGATACGCAGTATTTT.

This chain joins TRBV4-1 and TRBJ1-1; D possibly corresponds to TRBD1 (5 bases). Germline V gene sequence: CDR1 MGHRA, CDR2 YSYEKL. The CDR3 runs to 15 residues. V gave up 0 bases and J gave up 4 bases, with 12 bases separating them. The CDR3 nucleotides read TGCGCCAGCAGCCAAGATGGCACAGGCGGCACTGAAGCTTTCTTT. Amino acid sequence: CASSQDGTGGTEAFF.

This clone was seen more than once but under ten times. The rearrangement links TRBV4-1 to TRBJ1-1; 7 nucleotides align to TRBD1. This CDR3 is built from 16 residues. The V and J ends lost 3 bases and 0 bases, in that order; junction bases with no gene match: 7. CDR1 MGHRA and CDR2 YSYEKL come from the germline V gene. CDR3 in amino acids: CASSHPGTALNTEAFF. CDR3 DNA sequence: TGCGCCAGCAGCCACCCGGGGACAGCTTTGAACACTGAAGCTTTCTTT.

The V call is TRBV30, the J call TRBJ1-6; D is possibly TRBD1 (5 bases). V was clipped by 0 bases and J by 9 bases, with 18 bases between them. Germline V gene data show CDR1 as GTSNPN and CDR2 as SVGIG (reference sequence). CDR3 size: 16 residues. In DNA, the CDR3 is TGTGCCTGGAGTGTACCGATTGGGGGGAGGCGTTCACCCCTCCACTTT. Translation: CAWSVPIGGRRSPLHF.

V is TRBV30 and J is TRBJ2-3; D perhaps matches TRBD2 (6 bases). The CDR3 runs 16 residues. The V gene lost 4 bases and the J gene lost 0 bases, with 17 bases spanning the gap. CDR1 is GTSNPN and CDR2 is SVGIG in the germline V gene (reference sequence). Written as DNA, the CDR3 is TGTGCCTGGACGAATAGCGGCACCACTAGCACAGATACGCAGTATTTT. Translation gives CAWTNSGTTSTDTQYF.

J is TRBJ1-4 and V is TRBV18; TRBD1 agrees at 10 bases. The CDR3 totals 18 residues. With 4 bases clipped from V and 6 bases from J, the junction kept 14 bases outside the gene matches. Germline CDR1 is KGHSH and CDR2 is LQKENI. DNA for the CDR3: TGTGCCAGCTCACGTATCGGTATGCACGGGACAGGGGATGAAAAACTGTTTTTT. Translated: CASSRIGMHGTGDEKLFF.

The chain links TRBV6-5 to TRBJ1-6, with a possible D match to TRBD1 (6 bases). V was shortened by 6 bases and J by 10 bases, with 13 bases between the two germline ends. The CDR3 runs to 13 residues. Germline values: CDR1 MNHEY, CDR2 SVGAGI. DNA for the CDR3: TGTGCCAGCAGAGCTACAGGGAAATCACCCCTCCACTTT. Encoded protein: CASRATGKSPLHF.

The J gene is TRBJ1-5, the V gene TRBV7-2; no clear D. Looked up from germline, CDR1 is SGHTA and CDR2 is FQGNSA. This CDR3 region has 15 residues. V dropped 4 bases and J dropped 4 bases, with 14 bases sitting between them. The CDR3 coding sequence is TGTGCCAGCAGCTCTGCTATTGAAAGAAATCAGCCCCAGCATTTT. This gives the protein CASSSAIERNQPQHF. Full variable domain (remainder filled in from reference TRBV7-2 and TRBJ1-5): GAGVSQSPSNKVTEKGKDVELRCDPISGHTALYWYRQSLGQGLEFLIYFQGNSAPDKSGLPSDRFSAERTGGSVSTLTIQRTQQEDSAVYLCASSSAIERNQPQHFGDGTRLSIL.

The V and J genes are TRBV20-1 and TRBJ1-5; D is perhaps TRBD1 (5 bases). Germline loops: CDR1 DFQATT, CDR2 SNEGSKA (reference sequence). The CDR3 contains 12 residues. The V end was cut by 3 bases, the J end by 4 bases, with 7 bases between. CDR3 amino acids: CSASQGNQPQHF. The CDR3 region has the DNA TGCAGTGCTAGTCAGGGAAATCAGCCCCAGCATTTT.

The chain couples TRBV5-5 to TRBJ2-2; TRBD1 aligns across 8 bases. Germline lookup yields CDR1 SGHKS and CDR2 YYEKEE (reference sequence). This CDR3 is 15 amino acids long. The V gene end was trimmed by 3 bases and the J gene end by 11 bases; junction bases not matched to a gene: 12. The CDR3 here is CASSSGATGAGELFF. In DNA, the CDR3 is TGTGCCAGCAGCTCCGGGGCGACAGGGGCGGGAGAGCTGTTTTTT. Based on the CDR3 plus reference TRBV5-5 and TRBJ2-2, the full variable domain is DAGVTQSPTHLIKTRGQQVTLRCSPISGHKSVSWYQQVLGQGPQFIFQYYEKEERGRGNFPDRFSARQFPNYSSELNVNALLLGDSALYLCASSSGATGAGELFFGEGSRLTVL.

The chain uses TRBV28 and TRBJ1-1; 10 positions match TRBD1. With V trimmed by 7 bases and J by 4 bases, 6 bases remained unmatched. From germline, CDR1 is MDHEN and CDR2 SYDVKM. The CDR3 totals 14 residues. The CDR3 sequence: CASTQTGGFTEAFF. CDR3 in DNA: TGTGCCAGCACTCAGACAGGGGGCTTCACTGAAGCTTTCTTT.

This chain joins TRBV19 and TRBJ1-5; D gene unclear. Germline V CDR1 and CDR2: LNHDA, SQIVND (reference sequence). The CDR3 is 15 amino acids. Trimming removed 3 bases from V and 0 bases from J, with 9 bases in between. In nucleotides, the CDR3 is TGTGCCAGTAGTATTGGTCACTATAGCAATCAGCCCCAGCATTTT. It codes for CASSIGHYSNQPQHF.

The chain carries TRBV28 and TRBJ1-5; 7 bases agree with TRBD1. Unmatched junction bases numbered 23, after V lost 7 bases and J lost 5 bases. CDR1 is MDHEN and CDR2 is SYDVKM in the germline V gene. The CDR3 has 19 residues. The CDR3 here is CASKSWDSLRSGGDQPQHF. CDR3 coding DNA: TGTGCCAGCAAATCTTGGGACAGCTTAAGGTCAGGCGGGGATCAGCCCCAGCATTTT.

V usage is TRBV4-1 and J usage is TRBJ1-2; D ambiguous. From germline, CDR1 is MGHRA and CDR2 YSYEKL. This CDR3 is 13 amino acids long. V gave up 4 bases and J gave up 3 bases, with 9 bases separating them. The CDR3 sequence: CASSPQKYYGYTF. CDR3 coding DNA: TGCGCCAGCAGCCCACAGAAATACTATGGCTACACCTTC.

The chain employs TRBV29-1 and TRBJ1-1; TRBD1 is a possible D gene (6 bases). Germline V CDR1 and CDR2: SQVTM, ANQGSEA. V was pared by 6 bases and J by 3 bases, with 11 bases between. This CDR3 comprises 12 residues. The CDR3 is CSVGTQYTEAFF. The DNA for the CDR3 is TGCAGCGTGGGGACACAATACACTGAAGCTTTCTTT.

The J gene is TRBJ1-2, the V gene TRBV19; D unclear. Germline CDR1 is LNHDA and CDR2 is SQIVND (reference sequence). Between the trimmed V and J ends, which lost 7 bases and 0 bases, there was a span of 9 bases. The CDR3 is 13 residues long. The CDR3: CASNEAANYGYTF. CDR3 sequence (DNA): TGTGCCAGTAATGAGGCAGCTAACTATGGCTACACCTTC.

The table lists this clone with a count of one. The chain uses TRBV20-1 and TRBJ1-2; D is unresolved. V lost 8 bases to trimming and J lost 4 bases, with 11 bases between them. Germline V gene data show CDR1 as DFQATT and CDR2 as SNEGSKA (reference sequence). The CDR3 sequence is 11 residues long. As DNA, the CDR3 is TGCAGTTTTCTTTTTCGCTATGGCTACACCTTC. This translates into CSFLFRYGYTF.

The chain couples TRBV5-1 to TRBJ2-2, with D possibly being TRBD2 (6 bases). CDR3 length equals 14 residues. The ends were cut back, 5 bases at V and 0 bases at J, with 8 bases in the middle. Per the germline V gene, CDR1 is SGHRS and CDR2 is YFSETQ. Written as DNA, the CDR3 is TGCGCCAGCAGGAGGGAGGCGAACACCGGGGAGCTGTTTTTT. Encoded protein: CASRREANTGELFF.

This clone was observed a single time. This rearrangement joins TRBV7-8 to TRBJ1-2, with 11 nucleotides matching TRBD1. After removal of 1 base from V and 5 bases from J, the junction contained 3 bases not matched to a gene. This CDR3 has 15 residues. Looked up from germline, CDR1 is SGHVS and CDR2 is FQNEAQ. CDR3: CASSLEDRGRYGYTF. The DNA of the CDR3 is TGTGCCAGCAGCTTAGAGGACAGGGGGCGTTATGGCTACACCTTC.

The CDR3 protein is CASSIRLAGGIRETQYF. CDR3 bases: TGTGCCAGTAGTATAAGACTAGCGGGAGGTATTAGAGAGACCCAGTACTTC. The chain links TRBV19 to TRBJ2-5; 13 nucleotides align to TRBD2. The germline CDR1 and CDR2 sequences are LNHDA and SQIVND (reference sequence). V lost 2 bases, J lost 4 bases, and 7 bases stayed unmatched. This CDR3 contains 17 residues.